This is a list of T cell receptor beta chains from one sample in a study of T cell responses to AZD1222 COVID-19 vaccine. The data were produced by immunoSEQ multiplex PCR, yet TCRdb's version contains in-frame clones alone and is incomplete. The sample holds more than 110,000 clones, approximately 92% seen once. Here the sequenced sample was peripheral blood, taken 28 days after the second AZD1222 dose. The receptors were gathered from an adult who received the AZD1222 COVID-19 vaccine. Each CDR3 is given with its conserved first and last residue. Expanded clones are given a class, and other clones once, few, many or no size at all.

clone size,V gene,CDR3 protein
NA,TRBV14,CASSHFGQGNTEAFF
NA,TRBV11-2,CASSLDGGTDTQYF
NA,TRBV30,CAWSRSYEQYF
NA,TRBV3-1/TRBV3-2,CASSPRRTGELFF
NA,TRBV20-1,CSAPGGYGYTF
NA,TRBV28,CASRGEALYGYTF
NA,TRBV9,CASSATGESPYEQYF
NA,TRBV11-2,CASSLDRAQETQYF
once,TRBV24-1,CATSEGHNQPQHF
NA,TRBV9,CASSLTPSGANVLTF
NA,TRBV7-9,CASSPLAPDTQYF
NA,TRBV28,CASTGGRDRVYGYTF
NA,TRBV11-3,CASSLGGGSSYNEQFF
once,TRBV19,CASSNRGPDTQYF
NA,TRBV19,CASSSTGGANTEAFF
NA,TRBV1,CTSTMGLAGGPTPYNEQFF
NA,TRBV18,CASSQGQGDTEAFF
NA,TRBV30,CAWAHMDYEQYF
NA,TRBV6-1,CASSEAKASLVYGYTF